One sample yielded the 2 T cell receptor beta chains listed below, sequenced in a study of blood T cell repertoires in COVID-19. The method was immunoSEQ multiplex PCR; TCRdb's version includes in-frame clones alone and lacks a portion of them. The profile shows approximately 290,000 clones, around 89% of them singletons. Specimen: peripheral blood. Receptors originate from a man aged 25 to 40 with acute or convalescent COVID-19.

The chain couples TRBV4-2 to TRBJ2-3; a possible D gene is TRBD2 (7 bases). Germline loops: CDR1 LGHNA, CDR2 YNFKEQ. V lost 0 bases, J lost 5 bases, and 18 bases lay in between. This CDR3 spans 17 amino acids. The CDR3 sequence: CASSQDRGAGAGDTQYF. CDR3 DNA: TGTGCCAGCAGCCAAGACCGCGGCGCGGGGGCGGGAGATACGCAGTATTTT.

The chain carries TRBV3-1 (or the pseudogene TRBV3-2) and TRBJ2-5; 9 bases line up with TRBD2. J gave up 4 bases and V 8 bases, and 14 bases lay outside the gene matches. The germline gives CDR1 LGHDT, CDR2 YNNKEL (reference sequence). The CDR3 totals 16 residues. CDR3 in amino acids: CASSTRGGGAGETQYF. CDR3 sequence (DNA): TGTGCCAGCTCGACCCGGGGCGGGGGGGCCGGAGAGACCCAGTACTTC.